Each of the 9 T cell receptor beta chains below was sequenced from the same sample in a study of spatial heterogeneity in lung cancer. From the 5' RACE reads, TCRdb called clonotypes with MiXCR, one entry per CDR3 protein. The table has under 7,000 distinct CDR3 sequences, roughly 8.3% seen once; the top ten hold roughly 18%. Noted time point: sample taken at primary tumor resection. The source material was normal lung tissue next to the tumor, sampled at surgery. The receptors were sampled from a female donor with early-stage non-small cell lung cancer.

This clonotype ranks as medium-sized. The rearrangement joins TRBV20-1 to TRBJ2-7; 7 positions match TRBD1. CDR1 and CDR2 (germline): DFQATT, SNEGSKA (reference sequence). The CDR3 is made up of 13 amino acids. V gave up 1 base and J gave up 3 bases; unmatched junction bases: 3. CDR3 amino acids: CSARARGYYEQYF. CDR3 coding DNA: TGCAGTGCTAGAGCCAGGGGGTACTACGAGCAGTACTTC.

By share, this clonotype ranks as medium-sized. The chain uses TRBV6-5 and TRBJ2-3; the match to TRBD1 covers 7 bases. The junction had 6 bases not matched to a gene; V was cut back by 4 bases and J by 2 bases. Germline V lookup: CDR1 MNHEY, CDR2 SVGAGI. This CDR3 spans 15 amino acids. The CDR3 spells CASSFQGVFTDTQYF. For the CDR3, the DNA is TGTGCCAGCAGTTTTCAGGGGGTTTTCACAGATACGCAGTATTTT.

The V and J genes are TRBV6-2 or TRBV6-3 and TRBJ2-7; 7 bases match TRBD1. From germline, CDR1 is MNHEY and CDR2 SVGEGT. V lost 4 bases and J lost 0; bases outside the gene matches: 6. This CDR3 is built from 15 residues. CDR3 in amino acids: CASSSDRLASYEQYF. CDR3 DNA: TGTGCCAGCAGTTCGGACAGGTTAGCCTCCTACGAGCAGTACTTC.

This clonotype was detected ten times or more. Compared with germline, one end of the junction differs, possibly owing to a read error. V gene TRBV7-2 combines with J gene TRBJ2-3, with TRBD2 matching over 11 bases. The CDR3 has 13 residues. In germline, CDR1 is SGHTA, CDR2 FQGNSA. For the CDR3, the DNA is TGTGCCAGCAGCCTAGCGGGGGGAAATACGCAGTATTTT. Translation: CASSLAGGNTQYF.

In this sample, this clonotype is medium-sized. This chain uses TRBV6-4 with TRBJ1-1, with TRBD1 as a possible D gene (6 bases). CDR1 is MRHNA, CDR2 SNTAGT, per germline. Trimming stripped 8 bases from V and 5 bases from J, with 12 bases between. The CDR3 has 12 amino acids. CDR3 protein: CASRGGRTEAFF. DNA of the CDR3: TGTGCCAGCCGAGGGGGAAGGACTGAAGCTTTCTTT.

The rearrangement joins TRBV20-1 to TRBJ1-1; TRBD1 agrees at 7 bases. The germline V gene has CDR1 DFQATT and CDR2 SNEGSKA (reference sequence). The CDR3 has 18 amino acids. With 1 base clipped from V and 3 bases from J, the junction kept 17 bases outside the gene matches. The DNA for the CDR3 is TGCAGTGCTAGAGCCCCCGGACAGGTAATGGGAGCGTACACTGAAGCTTTCTTT. Residues: CSARAPGQVMGAYTEAFF.

Relative to its sample, this clonotype is medium-sized. The chain links TRBV29-1 to TRBJ2-2, with 8 bases that match TRBD1. This CDR3 is 15 amino acids long. V dropped 7 bases and J dropped 1; count of bases not matched to a gene: 8. Looked up from germline, CDR1 is SQVTM and CDR2 is ANQGSEA. The CDR3 loop reads CSAKGTGLNTGELFF. In DNA, the CDR3 is TGCAGCGCGAAGGGGACAGGACTGAACACCGGGGAGCTGTTTTTT.

This clonotype was counted many times. The gene calls are TRBV20-1 and TRBJ2-1; D remains ambiguous. The CDR3 is 15 amino acids. With 2 bases removed from V and 6 bases from J, the gap between germline ends came to 17 bases. Germline V gene sequence: CDR1 DFQATT, CDR2 SNEGSKA (reference sequence). As DNA, the CDR3 is TGCAGTGCTAGACCTTGGGCTAGTTCCAGCAATGAGCAGTTCTTC. Translated: CSARPWASSSNEQFF.

This clonotype was counted ten times or more. The chain has TRBV7-2 and TRBJ2-5; D possibly matches TRBD1 or TRBD2 (5 bases each). Germline values: CDR1 SGHTA, CDR2 FQGNSA. Trimming pared 5 bases from V and 2 bases from J, leaving 9 bases between. The CDR3 runs to 13 residues. The CDR3 DNA sequence: TGTGCCAGCAGCCGGGGCTTTCAAGAGACCCAGTACTTC. Translated: CASSRGFQETQYF.